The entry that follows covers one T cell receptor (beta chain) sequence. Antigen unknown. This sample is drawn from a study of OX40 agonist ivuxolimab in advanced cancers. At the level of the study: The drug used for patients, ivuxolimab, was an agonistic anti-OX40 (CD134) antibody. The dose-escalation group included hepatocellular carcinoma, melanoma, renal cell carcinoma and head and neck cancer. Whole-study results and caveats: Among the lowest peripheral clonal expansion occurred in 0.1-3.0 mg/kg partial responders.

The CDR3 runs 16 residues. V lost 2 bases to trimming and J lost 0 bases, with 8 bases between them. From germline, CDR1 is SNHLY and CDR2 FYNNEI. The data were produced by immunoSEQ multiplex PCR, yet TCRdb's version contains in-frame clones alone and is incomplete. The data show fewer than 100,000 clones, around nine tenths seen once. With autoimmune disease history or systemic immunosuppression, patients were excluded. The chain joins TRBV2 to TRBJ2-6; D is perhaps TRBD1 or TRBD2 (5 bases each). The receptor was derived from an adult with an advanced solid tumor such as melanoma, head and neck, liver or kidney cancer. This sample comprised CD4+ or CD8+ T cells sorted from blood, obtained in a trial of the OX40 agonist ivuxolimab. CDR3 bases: TGTGCCAGCAGTGAATCGGGACGCTCTGGGGCCAACGTCCTGACTTTC. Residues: CASSESGRSGANVLTF. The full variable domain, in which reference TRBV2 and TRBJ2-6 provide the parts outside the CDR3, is EPEVTQTPSHQVTQMGQEVILRCVPISNHLYFYWYRQILGQKVEFLVSFYNNEISEKSEIFDDQFSVERPDGSNFTLKIRSTKLEDSAMYFCASSESGRSGANVLTFGAGSRLTVL.